Presented here are 10 T cell receptor beta chains from one specimen sequenced in a study of shared clonotypes between healthy human individuals. Produced via immunoSEQ multiplex PCR; TCRdb's table is partial and in-frame only. There are about 1.5 million clones in the sample; 95% to 99% occur only once, and less than 0.55% lies in the top ten. Material for sequencing was naive CD4+ T cells sorted from blood. Subset given: CD45RA+ positively selected. The receptors stem from a man younger than 45 in good health.

The chain couples TRBV7-9 to TRBJ1-4, with D uncertain. V was clipped by 5 bases and J by 4 bases, with 20 bases between them. Germline CDR1 reads SEHNR; CDR2 reads FQNEAQ (reference sequence). The CDR3 spans 17 residues. CDR3 coding DNA: TGTGCCAGCAGCCCGGCAATTGCCTCGAGTAATAATGAAAAACTGTTTTTT. This encodes CASSPAIASSNNEKLFF.

For this clone: Other DNA sequences from this sample encode an identical CDR3 as well. CDR3 nucleotides: TGTGCCAGCAGCTCCACAGGGGGCCCCTACGAGCAGTACTTC. It translates to CASSSTGGPYEQYF. The gene calls are TRBV7-6 and TRBJ2-7, with 9 bases matching TRBD1. V dropped 4 bases and J dropped 2; count of bases not matched to a gene: 3. CDR3 size: 14 residues. The germline gives CDR1 SGHVS, CDR2 FNYEAQ.

The chain couples TRBV7-6 to TRBJ1-4; D is perhaps TRBD1 (6 bases). Germline V gene sequence: CDR1 SGHVS, CDR2 FNYEAQ. The germline V and J ends were trimmed by 3 bases and 7 bases, with 15 bases remaining between them. This CDR3 is built from 15 residues. CDR3 residues: CASSFAGGGGEKLFF. CDR3 DNA: TGTGCCAGCAGCTTCGCCGGGGGGGGCGGTGAAAAACTGTTTTTT.

The chain joins TRBV6-1 to TRBJ2-7; 10 bases are a match to TRBD2. J lost 3 bases, V lost 5 bases, and 7 bases had no gene match. Germline CDR1 reads MNHNS; CDR2 reads SASEGT. The CDR3 contains 15 residues. DNA for the CDR3: TGTGCCAGCAGTAAATGGACTAGCGGAAACTACGAGCAGTACTTC. It encodes CASSKWTSGNYEQYF.

Only one count was recorded for this clone. In the same sample, other DNA sequences code for this CDR3. The chain carries TRBV27 and TRBJ1-5; D call uncertain. The CDR3 totals 12 residues. V shed 6 bases and J shed 0 bases, with 3 bases lying between them. Germline V gene lookup returns CDR1 MNHEY and CDR2 SMNVEV (reference sequence). CDR3 in amino acids: CASRTSNQPQHF. CDR3 in DNA: TGTGCCAGCAGAACTAGCAATCAGCCCCAGCATTTT.

The CDR3 DNA reads TGTGCCAGCAGCTCGTTGCCAGGGTCTGGAAACACCATATATTTT. Encoded protein: CASSSLPGSGNTIYF. The chain has TRBV11-2 and TRBJ1-3, with D possibly being TRBD1 (5 bases). V was clipped by 4 bases and J by 1 base, with 11 bases between them. CDR3 length: 15 amino acids. From germline, CDR1 is SGHAT and CDR2 FQNNGV.

The chain uses TRBV7-2 and TRBJ2-2; D call uncertain. CDR1 SGHTA and CDR2 FQGNSA come from the germline V gene. The CDR3 spans 16 residues. With 5 bases removed from V and 1 base from J, the gap between germline ends came to 14 bases. The chain's CDR3 is CASSRGQVKNTGELFF. For the CDR3, the DNA is TGTGCCAGCAGCCGTGGGCAGGTCAAGAACACCGGGGAGCTGTTTTTT.

The gene calls are TRBV6-6 and TRBJ1-2; 9 bases line up with TRBD1. Trimming cost V 6 bases and J 2 bases; bases outside gene matches: 7. The germline CDR1 and CDR2 sequences are MNHNY and SVGAGI (reference sequence). The CDR3 has 15 residues. CDR3 region: CASSPTQGANYGYTF. CDR3 in DNA: TGTGCCAGCAGCCCGACACAGGGGGCAAACTATGGCTACACCTTC.

Notes on this clone: Other DNA sequences within the sample encode an identical CDR3. The rearrangement links TRBV7-2 to TRBJ2-7, with D tentatively TRBD1 (5 bases). CDR3 size: 13 residues. The germline V gene encodes CDR1 SGHTA and CDR2 FQGNSA. The V gene lost 5 bases and the J gene lost 1 base, with 9 bases spanning the gap. CDR3 sequence (DNA): TGTGCCAGCAGCCTCGACAGTTCCTACGAGCAGTACTTC. Its translation: CASSLDSSYEQYF. Supplemented by reference TRBV7-2 and TRBJ2-7, the full variable domain reads GAGVSQSPSNKVTEKGKDVELRCDPISGHTALYWYRQSLGQGLEFLIYFQGNSAPDKSGLPSDRFSAERTGGSVSTLTIQRTQQEDSAVYLCASSLDSSYEQYFGPGTRLTVT.

V gene TRBV28 combines with J gene TRBJ2-7; D might be TRBD2 (6 bases). The CDR3 length is 16 residues. The germline V gene encodes CDR1 MDHEN and CDR2 SYDVKM. The V end lost 2 bases, the J end lost 3 bases, and 17 bases lay between the germline ends. CDR3 amino acids: CASSLPLATRDYEQYF. Here the CDR3 DNA reads TGTGCCAGCAGTTTACCCCTAGCGACAAGGGACTACGAGCAGTACTTC.